Listed below are T cell receptor beta chains from one sample, sequenced in a study of T cell changes during pregnancy in multiple sclerosis. Clones were read by immunoSEQ multiplex PCR, and TCRdb kept only the in-frame ones, dropping some. The sample contains around 49,000 clones, around 90% of which appear only once. Sample: peripheral blood, taken after pregnancy. The receptor source for this set is a female donor in good health, enrolled as a control in a pregnancy study. The CDR3 runs from the conserved cysteine through the conserved F or W. A D gene is named only where the DNA matches it firmly. The size entry is marked missing in some rows and otherwise reads once, few, many or a size class.

v_gene: TRBV7-8
d_gene: .
j_gene: TRBJ1-3
abundance: .
CDR3aa: CASTTSGNTIYF
CDR3nt: TGTGCCAGCACCACTTCCGGTAACACCATATATTTT

v_gene: TRBV11-2
d_gene: TRBD1
j_gene: TRBJ1-6
abundance: .
CDR3aa: CASSLGRPGQFNSPLHF
CDR3nt: TGTGCCAGCAGCTTGGGGCGCCCGGGACAGTTTAATTCACCCCTCCACTTT

v_gene: TRBV7-6
d_gene: TRBD1
j_gene: TRBJ2-3
abundance: few
CDR3aa: CASSQGTGSDTQYF
CDR3nt: TGTGCCAGCAGCCAAGGGACAGGGTCGGATACGCAGTATTTT

v_gene: TRBV5-1
d_gene: TRBD2
j_gene: TRBJ2-5
abundance: .
CDR3aa: CASSLVLAGSQETQYF
CDR3nt: TGCGCCAGCAGCTTGGTGCTAGCGGGGAGCCAAGAGACCCAGTACTTC

v_gene: TRBV2
d_gene: TRBD1
j_gene: TRBJ2-7
abundance: .
CDR3aa: CASREDRGPLYEQYF
CDR3nt: TGTGCCAGCAGGGAAGACAGGGGTCCCCTCTACGAGCAGTACTTC

v_gene: TRBV29-1
d_gene: TRBD1
j_gene: TRBJ1-1
abundance: .
CDR3aa: CSVAGGDRAYTEAFF
CDR3nt: TGCAGCGTTGCCGGGGGGGACAGGGCCTACACTGAAGCTTTCTTT

v_gene: TRBV9
d_gene: TRBD1
j_gene: TRBJ2-6
abundance: .
CDR3aa: CASSAPGTGGAGANVLTF
CDR3nt: TGTGCCAGCAGCGCGCCCGGGACAGGGGGCGCTGGGGCCAACGTCCTGACTTTC

v_gene: TRBV29-1
d_gene: TRBD2
j_gene: TRBJ2-3
abundance: .
CDR3aa: CSVRSGSDTQYF
CDR3nt: TGCAGCGTCCGTAGCGGGTCAGATACGCAGTATTTT

v_gene: TRBV7-9
d_gene: TRBD2
j_gene: TRBJ2-3
abundance: .
CDR3aa: CASSLVTMASGYTDTQYF
CDR3nt: TGTGCCAGCAGCTTAGTGACCATGGCTAGCGGATACACAGATACGCAGTATTTT

v_gene: TRBV5-1
d_gene: TRBD1
j_gene: TRBJ2-5
abundance: .
CDR3aa: CASSTTGGWETQYF
CDR3nt: TGCGCCAGCAGCACCACAGGGGGCTGGGAGACCCAGTACTTC

v_gene: TRBV28
d_gene: TRBD1
j_gene: TRBJ2-7
abundance: .
CDR3aa: CASSIGTVGEQYF
CDR3nt: TGTGCCAGCAGCATCGGGACAGTGGGCGAGCAGTACTTC

v_gene: TRBV13
d_gene: .
j_gene: TRBJ1-1
abundance: .
CDR3aa: CASSLDRNTEAFF
CDR3nt: TGTGCCAGCAGCTTAGACAGGAACACTGAAGCTTTCTTT

v_gene: TRBV27
d_gene: .
j_gene: TRBJ1-5
abundance: .
CDR3aa: CASSLWRDGDPSGQPQHF
CDR3nt: TGTGCCAGCAGTTTATGGAGGGATGGGGATCCCTCGGGTCAGCCCCAGCATTTT

v_gene: TRBV6-1
d_gene: TRBD1
j_gene: TRBJ1-2
abundance: .
CDR3aa: CASTWDRGLTGYTF
CDR3nt: TGTGCCAGCACTTGGGACAGGGGGCTGACTGGCTACACCTTC

v_gene: TRBV27
d_gene: .
j_gene: TRBJ1-4
abundance: .
CDR3aa: CASSFQVTNEKLFF
CDR3nt: TGTGCCAGCAGTTTCCAGGTTACTAATGAAAAACTGTTTTTT

v_gene: TRBV11-2
d_gene: TRBD1
j_gene: TRBJ2-3
abundance: .
CDR3aa: CASSSPPGGQGWTDTQYF
CDR3nt: TGTGCCAGCAGCTCCCCCCCAGGGGGACAGGGCTGGACAGATACGCAGTATTTT

v_gene: TRBV27
d_gene: .
j_gene: TRBJ1-1
abundance: .
CDR3aa: CASSLAGHTEAFF
CDR3nt: TGTGCCAGCAGTTTAGCGGGGCACACTGAAGCTTTCTTT

v_gene: TRBV6-1
d_gene: .
j_gene: TRBJ1-5
abundance: .
CDR3aa: CASSEESTGAQPQHF
CDR3nt: TGTGCCAGCAGTGAAGAGAGTACTGGGGCCCAGCCCCAGCATTTT

v_gene: TRBV4-3
d_gene: TRBD1
j_gene: TRBJ1-4
abundance: .
CDR3aa: CASSQTGQSREKLFF
CDR3nt: TGCGCCAGCAGCCAAACGGGACAGTCGCGCGAAAAACTGTTTTTT

v_gene: TRBV10-3
d_gene: TRBD1
j_gene: TRBJ2-7
abundance: .
CDR3aa: CAISETQGAGEQYF
CDR3nt: TGTGCCATCAGTGAAACCCAGGGGGCTGGCGAGCAGTACTTC

v_gene: TRBV4-1
d_gene: TRBD1
j_gene: TRBJ2-7
abundance: .
CDR3aa: CASSRPGTGKNEQYF
CDR3nt: TGCGCCAGCAGCCGCCCCGGGACAGGAAAGAACGAGCAGTACTTC

v_gene: TRBV29-1
d_gene: TRBD1
j_gene: TRBJ1-2
abundance: .
CDR3aa: CSVEVSGGRAVYGYTF
CDR3nt: TGCAGCGTTGAAGTATCAGGGGGCAGAGCCGTCTATGGCTACACCTTC

v_gene: TRBV19
d_gene: TRBD1
j_gene: TRBJ1-1
abundance: few
CDR3aa: CASSQTGAVGTEAFF
CDR3nt: TGTGCCAGTAGTCAGACAGGGGCGGTGGGCACTGAAGCTTTCTTT

v_gene: TRBV9
d_gene: TRBD1
j_gene: TRBJ1-1
abundance: .
CDR3aa: CASSAGQGNWDTEAFF
CDR3nt: TGTGCCAGCAGCGCCGGACAGGGTAATTGGGACACTGAAGCTTTCTTT

v_gene: TRBV4-3
d_gene: TRBD2
j_gene: TRBJ2-5
abundance: once
CDR3aa: CASSHLSASGGPGETQYF
CDR3nt: TGCGCCAGCAGCCACCTCTCGGCTAGCGGGGGCCCCGGGGAGACCCAGTACTTC

v_gene: TRBV5-6
d_gene: TRBD1
j_gene: TRBJ1-1
abundance: .
CDR3aa: CASSSTVDRGVGTEAFF
CDR3nt: TGTGCCAGCAGCTCTACGGTGGACAGGGGTGTTGGCACTGAAGCTTTCTTT

v_gene: TRBV11-2
d_gene: TRBD2
j_gene: TRBJ2-2
abundance: once
CDR3aa: CASSLLAGGPTGELFF
CDR3nt: TGTGCCAGCAGCTTATTAGCGGGGGGGCCGACCGGGGAGCTGTTTTTT

v_gene: TRBV27
d_gene: .
j_gene: TRBJ1-1
abundance: .
CDR3aa: CASSFSGSGTEAFF
CDR3nt: TGTGCCAGCAGTTTTTCTGGTTCCGGCACTGAAGCTTTCTTT

v_gene: TRBV7-7
d_gene: .
j_gene: TRBJ1-2
abundance: once
CDR3aa: CASSPLGGYGYTF
CDR3nt: TGTGCCAGCAGCCCCCTCGGGGGGTATGGCTACACCTTC

v_gene: TRBV6-1
d_gene: .
j_gene: TRBJ2-1
abundance: .
CDR3aa: CASSERGALEGNEQFF
CDR3nt: TGTGCCAGCAGTGAACGGGGGGCCCTTGAGGGCAATGAGCAGTTCTTC

v_gene: TRBV18
d_gene: TRBD1
j_gene: TRBJ1-3
abundance: .
CDR3aa: CASSPTGGRNTIYF
CDR3nt: TGTGCCAGCTCACCCACAGGGGGAAGAAACACCATATATTTT

v_gene: TRBV19
d_gene: TRBD1
j_gene: TRBJ1-4
abundance: .
CDR3aa: CASSSRTGRFSSTYEKLFF
CDR3nt: TGTGCCAGTAGTTCCCGGACAGGGAGATTTTCCTCAACCTATGAAAAACTGTTTTTT

v_gene: TRBV27
d_gene: .
j_gene: TRBJ2-3
abundance: .
CDR3aa: CASSPSGAEDTQYF
CDR3nt: TGTGCCAGCAGTCCCTCTGGGGCAGAAGATACGCAGTATTTT

v_gene: TRBV19
d_gene: TRBD2
j_gene: TRBJ2-1
abundance: .
CDR3aa: CASSSPSPSGNYNEQFF
CDR3nt: TGTGCCAGTAGTAGCCCATCCCCTAGCGGGAACTACAATGAGCAGTTCTTC

v_gene: TRBV28
d_gene: .
j_gene: TRBJ2-7
abundance: .
CDR3aa: CASSYPGGSYEQYF
CDR3nt: TGTGCCAGCAGTTATCCCGGGGGCTCCTACGAGCAGTACTTC

v_gene: TRBV14
d_gene: .
j_gene: TRBJ1-2
abundance: .
CDR3aa: CASSQDRRGTYGYTF
CDR3nt: TGTGCCAGCAGCCAAGATCGTCGGGGAACCTATGGCTACACCTTC

v_gene: TRBV28
d_gene: TRBD2
j_gene: TRBJ2-1
abundance: .
CDR3aa: CASSLRGSGIYNEQFF
CDR3nt: TGTGCCAGCAGTTTAAGGGGTAGCGGGATCTACAATGAGCAGTTCTTC

v_gene: TRBV4-1
d_gene: .
j_gene: TRBJ1-6
abundance: few
CDR3aa: CASSRGGRGTNSPLHF
CDR3nt: TGCGCCAGCAGCAGAGGGGGACGGGGTACGAATTCACCCCTCCACTTT

v_gene: TRBV15
d_gene: .
j_gene: TRBJ2-1
abundance: once
CDR3aa: CATSRDGEPSSYNEQFF
CDR3nt: TGTGCCACCAGCAGAGATGGGGAGCCAAGCTCCTACAATGAGCAGTTCTTC

v_gene: TRBV13
d_gene: TRBD2
j_gene: TRBJ2-1
abundance: .
CDR3aa: CASSLGAGGEQFF
CDR3nt: TGTGCCAGCAGCTTAGGAGCGGGAGGAGAGCAGTTCTTC